These 23 T cell receptor beta chains were all obtained from the same sample, sequenced in a study of beta chain features in type 1 diabetes (dated by TCRdb to the late 2010s). The method was the immunoSEQ multiplex PCR assay. The High Capacity cDNA Reverse Transcription Kit was used to reverse transcribe all of the isolated RNA, meaning that expressed TCRB transcripts were what got sequenced. TCRdb obtained this table from immuneACCESS and retained in-frame rearrangements with V and J assigned. These tables miss some clones; where compared with another copy, unresolved V genes account for less than half of the shortfall, and the remainder is unexplained. A total of hundreds of thousands of clones appear in this sample, over 25% of them only once. Together, the top ten hold almost 0.065% of the sample. The sample comprised naive CD4+ T cells from blood. Interpreted using the paper, the cell subset or site label stands for: true naive CD4+ T cells. The receptors were sampled from a man aged 18 to 30 in good health.

This chain joins TRBV29-1 and TRBJ1-2; perhaps TRBD1 as D (5 bases). Germline-derived CDR1 and CDR2 are SQVTM and ANQGSEA. V lost 2 bases and J 4 bases, leaving 17 bases between the germline ends. The CDR3 is 15 amino acids. The CDR3 DNA sequence: TGCAGCGTTGAATTAGGGACGACAACCTCCTATGGCTACACCTTC. Encoded protein: CSVELGTTTSYGYTF.

The genes are TRBV29-1 and TRBJ2-7, with TRBD2 matching 9 bases. J gave up 0 bases and V 0 bases, and 3 bases lay outside the gene matches. CDR1 is SQVTM, CDR2 ANQGSEA, per germline. The CDR3 covers 15 residues. CDR3 bases: TGCAGCGTTGAAGAGGCTAGCGGGGCCTCCTACGAGCAGTACTTC. Residues: CSVEEASGASYEQYF.

A word on this clone: Other DNA sequences within the sample encode an identical CDR3. V and J are TRBV18 and TRBJ2-3; TRBD2 agrees at 9 bases. CDR1 is KGHSH and CDR2 is LQKENI in the germline V gene. The trim removed 2 bases at V and 0 bases at J, leaving 0 bases unmatched. The CDR3 is 15 amino acids. CDR3 protein: CASSPTSGSTDTQYF. DNA of the CDR3: TGTGCCAGCTCACCAACTAGCGGGAGCACAGATACGCAGTATTTT.

This chain connects TRBV11-1 to TRBJ2-3; a possible D gene is TRBD2 (5 bases). The CDR3 runs 16 residues. Germline CDR1 SGHAT, CDR2 FQDESV (reference sequence). Between the trimmed V and J ends, which lost 6 bases and 0 bases, there was a span of 16 bases. The CDR3 DNA reads as TGTGCCAGCAGACCCGGACGGGAACCTAGCACAGATACGCAGTATTTT. Its protein product is CASRPGREPSTDTQYF.

This clone was seen a single time. This sequence joins TRBV29-1 and TRBJ2-1; 8 bases are shared with TRBD2. Germline CDR1 reads SQVTM; CDR2 reads ANQGSEA. This CDR3 spans 11 amino acids. V lost 4 bases to trimming and J lost 12 bases; unmatched junction nucleotides: 5. CDR3 in DNA: TGCAGCGTTGTCGGGAGGGGAGGGCAGTTCTTC. It translates to CSVVGRGGQFF.

The chain has TRBV19 and TRBJ2-7; 9 bases map to TRBD2. The CDR3 totals 14 residues. V dropped 4 bases and J dropped 6; count of bases not matched to a gene: 7. The germline gives CDR1 LNHDA, CDR2 SQIVND (reference sequence). This CDR3 reads CASSTVAGAAEQYF. The CDR3 DNA sequence: TGTGCCAGTAGTACGGTAGCGGGAGCGGCCGAGCAGTACTTC.

This sequence joins TRBV30 and TRBJ1-5; 8 nucleotides agree with TRBD1. V lost 6 bases and J lost 5; bases outside the gene matches: 6. The CDR3 consists of 13 residues. Germline lookup yields CDR1 GTSNPN and CDR2 SVGIG (reference sequence). CDR3 in amino acids: CACSDRGYQPQHF. CDR3 in DNA: TGTGCCTGTTCAGACAGGGGTTATCAGCCCCAGCATTTT.

The chain combines TRBV30 with TRBJ2-7, with D unclear. There are 18 residues in the CDR3. CDR1 and CDR2 (germline): GTSNPN, SVGIG (reference sequence). Trimming removed 3 bases from V and 0 bases from J, with 24 bases in between. CDR3 sequence reads: CAWSGGVDPGGRSYEQYF. DNA for the CDR3: TGTGCCTGGAGCGGCGGAGTAGATCCTGGCGGACGCTCCTACGAGCAGTACTTC.

Only a few counts were recorded for this clone. The chain links TRBV19 to TRBJ2-6; D is possibly TRBD1 (5 bases). The CDR3 consists of 16 residues. V was trimmed by 5 bases and J by 0 bases, leaving 11 bases between them. Germline CDR1 LNHDA, CDR2 SQIVND (reference sequence). CDR3 amino acids: CASSGRVSSGANVLTF. The DNA for the CDR3 is TGTGCCAGTAGTGGCAGGGTCTCCTCTGGGGCCAACGTCCTGACTTTC.

The rearrangement joins TRBV4-2 to TRBJ1-2; 7 positions agree with TRBD1. The CDR3 is made up of 15 amino acids. V trimming: 1 base; J trimming: 4 bases; junction bases outside the gene matches: 6. The germline CDR1 and CDR2 sequences are LGHNA and YNFKEQ. The CDR3 DNA follows: TGTGCCAGCAGCCAAGCCGGGACAGCCAGCTATGGCTACACCTTC. It codes for CASSQAGTASYGYTF.

J is TRBJ2-1 and V is TRBV29-1; TRBD1 or TRBD2 may be the D gene (7 bases each). The CDR3 covers 14 residues. Trimming left V 6 bases short and J 6 bases short, with 18 bases between. In germline, CDR1 is SQVTM, CDR2 ANQGSEA. CDR3 loop: CSVKGAGVVNEQFF. The CDR3 bases are TGCAGCGTGAAGGGGGCGGGAGTAGTCAATGAGCAGTTCTTC.

This clone showed up just a few times. J is TRBJ2-1 and V is TRBV18; D may be TRBD1 (5 bases). With 3 bases removed from V and 13 bases from J, the gap between germline ends came to 10 bases. This CDR3 is 11 amino acids long. Per germline, CDR1 KGHSH and CDR2 LQKENI. The chain's CDR3 is CASSPQGVQFF. CDR3 in DNA: TGTGCCAGCTCACCTCAGGGTGTTCAGTTCTTC. The full variable domain, in which reference TRBV18 and TRBJ2-1 provide the parts outside the CDR3, is NAGVMQNPRHLVRRRGQEARLRCSPMKGHSHVYWYRQLPEEGLKFMVYLQKENIIDESGMPKERFSAEFPKEGPSILRIQQVVRGDSAAYFCASSPQGVQFFGPGTRLTVL.

CDR3 loop: CASSSGQRLGRTDTQYF. The DNA for the CDR3 is TGTGCCAGCAGCTCAGGACAGAGGCTAGGGCGCACAGATACGCAGTATTTT. The chain combines TRBV7-2 with TRBJ2-3; TRBD1 is a possible D gene (6 bases). V was clipped by 4 bases and J by 1 base, with 18 bases between them. In germline, CDR1 is SGHTA, CDR2 FQGNSA. The CDR3 contains 17 residues.

V gene TRBV28 combines with J gene TRBJ2-5; D not certain. The CDR3 has 16 amino acids. V gave up 4 bases and J gave up 0 bases, with 15 bases separating them. CDR1 is MDHEN and CDR2 is SYDVKM in the germline V gene. CDR3 DNA sequence: TGTGCCAGCAGTTCCCCCGCGACCGAGTACCAAGAGACCCAGTACTTC. It specifies CASSSPATEYQETQYF.

In the case of this clone: The sample holds other DNA sequences that translate to the same CDR3. The J gene is TRBJ2-3, the V gene TRBV5-1; TRBD1 matches at 7 bases. The CDR3 is 15 amino acids. Per germline, CDR1 SGHRS and CDR2 YFSETQ. The V and J ends lost 4 bases and 0 bases, in that order; junction bases with no gene match: 5. In nucleotides, the CDR3 is TGCGCCAGCAGCCGGGACAGACCTAGCACAGATACGCAGTATTTT. It translates to CASSRDRPSTDTQYF.

This clone was detected a few times. The CDR3 protein is CARDRGRSDGYTF. The CDR3 DNA reads as TGTGCCCGGGACAGGGGGCGTTCGGATGGCTACACCTTC. The chain couples TRBV30 to TRBJ1-2, with TRBD1 matching 12 bases. The length of the CDR3 is 13 residues. Trimming at V came to 8 bases and at J to 6 bases, leaving 7 bases not matched to a gene. CDR1 is GTSNPN, CDR2 SVGIG, per germline (reference sequence).

Only one count was recorded for this clone. The DNA for the CDR3 is TGCGCCAGCAGCTTGGAAGGGTGGGGCAATCAGCCCCAGCATTTT. It encodes CASSLEGWGNQPQHF. The chain employs TRBV5-1 and TRBJ1-5; no firm D call. CDR1 and CDR2 from the germline V gene are SGHRS and YFSETQ. The CDR3 contains 15 residues. The ends were cut back, 0 bases at V and 2 bases at J, with 9 bases in the middle.

V gene TRBV5-1 combines with J gene TRBJ2-1; the D gene is possibly TRBD2 (5 bases). The CDR3 totals 15 residues. V was pared by 2 bases and J by 0 bases, with 9 bases between. CDR1 SGHRS and CDR2 YFSETQ come from the germline V gene. The CDR3 DNA reads as TGCGCCAGCAGCTTAGCGGCCAGCTCCTACAATGAGCAGTTCTTC. This translates into CASSLAASSYNEQFF.

V usage is TRBV10-3 and J usage is TRBJ2-5; D gene unclear. The germline V gene has CDR1 ENHRY and CDR2 SYGVKD. The CDR3 consists of 13 residues. Deletions cut 6 bases from V and 2 bases from J, with 10 bases between. CDR3 sequence reads: CAIRITGQETQYF. CDR3 DNA sequence: TGTGCCATCAGGATAACCGGACAAGAGACCCAGTACTTC.

This rearrangement joins TRBV11-2 to TRBJ2-7; D not resolved. Trimming pared 3 bases from V and 0 bases from J, leaving 9 bases between. This CDR3 is 14 amino acids long. Germline V lookup: CDR1 SGHAT, CDR2 FQNNGV. The DNA for the CDR3 is TGTGCCAGCAGCTTCGGAGATAGCTCCTACGAGCAGTACTTC. This translates into CASSFGDSSYEQYF.

The chain is built from TRBV7-2 and TRBJ2-7; D perhaps matches TRBD2 (6 bases). The CDR3 totals 14 residues. The V gene's germline CDR1 is SGHTA and CDR2 FQGNSA. V was cut by 5 bases and J by 10 bases, with 21 bases left in between. CDR3 in amino acids: CASSPGVAEPPQYF. In DNA, the CDR3 is TGTGCCAGCAGCCCTGGGGTAGCGGAGCCCCCTCAGTACTTC.

The V gene is TRBV7-8, the J gene TRBJ2-6; a possible D gene is TRBD2 (5 bases). From germline, CDR1 is SGHVS and CDR2 FQNEAQ. The CDR3 is 15 residues long. V was trimmed by 6 bases and J by 4 bases, leaving 13 bases between them. The chain's CDR3 is CASRSQRAGANVLTF. Written as DNA, the CDR3 is TGTGCCAGCAGGTCCCAGAGGGCCGGGGCCAACGTCCTGACTTTC.

A note on this clone: Other DNA sequences of this sample code for an identical CDR3. This rearrangement joins TRBV5-1 to TRBJ2-6; tentatively, D is TRBD1 (5 bases). The germline CDR1 and CDR2 sequences are SGHRS and YFSETQ. The V end lost 0 bases, the J end lost 4 bases, and 8 bases lay between the germline ends. This CDR3 spans 15 amino acids. CDR3 protein: CASSLEGNGANVLTF. DNA of the CDR3: TGCGCCAGCAGCTTGGAGGGGAACGGGGCCAACGTCCTGACTTTC. Full variable domain (missing parts from reference TRBV5-1 and TRBJ2-6): KAGVTQTPRYLIKTRGQQVTLSCSPISGHRSVSWYQQTPGQGLQFLFEYFSETQRNKGNFPGRFSGRQFSNSRSEMNVSTLELGDSALYLCASSLEGNGANVLTFGAGSRLTVL.